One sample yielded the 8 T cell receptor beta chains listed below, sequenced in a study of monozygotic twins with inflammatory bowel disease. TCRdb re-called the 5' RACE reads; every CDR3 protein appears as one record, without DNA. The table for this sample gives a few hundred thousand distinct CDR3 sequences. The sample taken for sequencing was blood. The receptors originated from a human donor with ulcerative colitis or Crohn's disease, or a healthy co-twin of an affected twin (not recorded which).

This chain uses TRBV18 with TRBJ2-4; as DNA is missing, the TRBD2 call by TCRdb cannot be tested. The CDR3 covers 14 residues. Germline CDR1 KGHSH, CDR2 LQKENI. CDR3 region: CASSRAGTKNIQYF. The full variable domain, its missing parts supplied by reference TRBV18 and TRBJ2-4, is NAGVMQNPRHLVRRRGQEARLRCSPMKGHSHVYWYRQLPEEGLKFMVYLQKENIIDESGMPKERFSAEFPKEGPSILRIQQVVRGDSAAYFCASSRAGTKNIQYFGAGTRLSVL.

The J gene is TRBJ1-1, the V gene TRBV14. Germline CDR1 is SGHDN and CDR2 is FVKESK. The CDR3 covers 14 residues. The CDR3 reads CASSQDAANTEAFF.

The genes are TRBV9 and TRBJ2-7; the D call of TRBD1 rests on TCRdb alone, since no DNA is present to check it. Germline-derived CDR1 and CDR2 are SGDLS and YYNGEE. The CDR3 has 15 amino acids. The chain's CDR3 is CASSVETGELYEQYF.

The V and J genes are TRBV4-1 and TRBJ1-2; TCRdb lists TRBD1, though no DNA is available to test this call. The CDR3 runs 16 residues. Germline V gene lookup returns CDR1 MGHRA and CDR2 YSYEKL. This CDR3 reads CASSQDLRGPNYGYTF.

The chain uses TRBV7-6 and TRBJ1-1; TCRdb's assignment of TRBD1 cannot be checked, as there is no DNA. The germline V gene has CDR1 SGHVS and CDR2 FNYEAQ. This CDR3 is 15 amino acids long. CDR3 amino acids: CASSLLGVVNTEAFF.

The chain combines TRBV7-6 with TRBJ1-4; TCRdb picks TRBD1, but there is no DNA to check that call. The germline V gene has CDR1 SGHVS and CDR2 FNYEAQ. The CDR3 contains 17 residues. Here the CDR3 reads CASSLAIEQASNEKLFF.

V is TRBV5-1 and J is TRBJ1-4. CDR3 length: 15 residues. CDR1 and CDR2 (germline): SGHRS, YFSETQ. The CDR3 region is CASRSEITTNEKLFF.

CDR3 protein: CASSLGGSTNYGYTF. The V call is TRBV4-3, the J call TRBJ1-2. The V gene's germline CDR1 is LGHNA and CDR2 YSLEER. This CDR3 has 15 amino acids.